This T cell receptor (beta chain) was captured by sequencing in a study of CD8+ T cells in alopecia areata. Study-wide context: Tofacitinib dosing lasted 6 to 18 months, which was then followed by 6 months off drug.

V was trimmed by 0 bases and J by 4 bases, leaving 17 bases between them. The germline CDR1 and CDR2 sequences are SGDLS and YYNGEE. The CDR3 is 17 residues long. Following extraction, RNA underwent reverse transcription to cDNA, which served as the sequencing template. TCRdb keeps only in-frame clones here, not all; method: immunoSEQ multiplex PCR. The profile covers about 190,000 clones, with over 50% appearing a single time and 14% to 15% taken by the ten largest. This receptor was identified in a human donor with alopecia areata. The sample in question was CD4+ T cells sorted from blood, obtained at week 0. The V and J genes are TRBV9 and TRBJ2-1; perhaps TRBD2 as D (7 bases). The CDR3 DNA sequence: TGTGCCAGCAGCGTAGCTACAGCGGCGGGGGCGTACAATGAGCAGTTCTTC. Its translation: CASSVATAAGAYNEQFF.